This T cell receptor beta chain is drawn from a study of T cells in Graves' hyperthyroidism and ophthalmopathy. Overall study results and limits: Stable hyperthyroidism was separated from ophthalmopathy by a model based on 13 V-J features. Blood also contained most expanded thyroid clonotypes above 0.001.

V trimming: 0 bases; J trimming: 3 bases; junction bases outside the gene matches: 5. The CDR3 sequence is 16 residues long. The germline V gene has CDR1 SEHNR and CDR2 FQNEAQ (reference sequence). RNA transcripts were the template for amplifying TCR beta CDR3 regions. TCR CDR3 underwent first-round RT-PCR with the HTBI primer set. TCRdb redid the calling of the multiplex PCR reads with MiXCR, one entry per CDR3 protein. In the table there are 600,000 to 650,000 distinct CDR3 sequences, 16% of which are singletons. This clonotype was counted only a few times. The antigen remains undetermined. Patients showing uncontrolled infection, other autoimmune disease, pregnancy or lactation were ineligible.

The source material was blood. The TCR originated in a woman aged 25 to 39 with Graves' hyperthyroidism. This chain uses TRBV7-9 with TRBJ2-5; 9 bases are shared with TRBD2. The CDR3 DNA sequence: TGTGCCAGCAGCTTAGCACTAGCGGGCATGAAAGAGACCCAGTACTTC. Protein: CASSLALAGMKETQYF.